The 10 T cell receptor beta chains below were found in one sample sequenced in a study of blood T cell repertoires in COVID-19. Sequencing was performed with immunoSEQ multiplex PCR; in TCRdb, only in-frame clones are kept and a portion is missing. In the table there are about 120,000 clones, approximately 86% of which are singletons. The sample was peripheral blood. The source of these receptors is a woman in her 70s with COVID-19, enrolled during active disease.

The V gene is TRBV12-3 or TRBV12-4, the J gene TRBJ1-3; D possibly corresponds to TRBD1 (6 bases). The CDR3 loop spans 13 amino acids. With 8 bases removed from V and 0 bases from J, the gap between germline ends came to 8 bases. The CDR3 sequence: CASGQSSGNTIYF. CDR3 nucleotides: TGTGCCAGCGGACAGAGCTCTGGAAACACCATATATTTT.

CDR3 residues: CASSLSGRGGRGEQFF. CDR3 DNA sequence: TGTGCCAGCAGTTTATCCGGCCGGGGGGGCCGTGGGGAGCAGTTCTTC. The chain couples TRBV28 to TRBJ2-1, with 8 bases that match TRBD2. The V gene's germline CDR1 is MDHEN and CDR2 SYDVKM. With V trimmed by 1 base and J by 10 bases, 12 bases remained unmatched. There are 16 residues in the CDR3.

This rearrangement joins TRBV11-2 to TRBJ1-2; D is ambiguous. Germline values: CDR1 SGHAT, CDR2 FQNNGV. V lost 4 bases, J lost 13 bases, and 10 bases lay in between. This CDR3 has 10 residues. CDR3 sequence (DNA): TGTGCCAGCAGCTCTATAGTTTCCACCTTC. This encodes CASSSIVSTF.

This chain joins TRBV5-1 and TRBJ2-7; the D gene is possibly TRBD1 (6 bases). V was pared by 3 bases and J by 0 bases, with 13 bases between. In germline, CDR1 is SGHRS, CDR2 YFSETQ. This CDR3 has 15 residues. CDR3 coding DNA: TGCGCCAGCAGCTCGACAGGTCCTTCCTCCTACGAGCAGTACTTC. Amino acid sequence: CASSSTGPSSYEQYF.

The chain carries TRBV5-4 and TRBJ1-1; D gene ambiguous. Germline lookup yields CDR1 SGHNT and CDR2 YYREEE (reference sequence). The CDR3 covers 15 residues. The V and J ends lost 4 bases and 5 bases respectively, with 18 bases between them. For the CDR3, the DNA is TGTGCCAGCAGCCCGGGGATGCAGAGGCAAACTGAAGCTTTCTTT. Translating gives CASSPGMQRQTEAFF.

The rearrangement uses TRBV20-1 and TRBJ2-7; D ambiguous. CDR3 length: 11 residues. Germline V gene data show CDR1 as DFQATT and CDR2 as SNEGSKA (reference sequence). V dropped 0 bases and J dropped 4 bases, with 4 bases sitting between them. Here the CDR3 reads CSARDTYEQYF. CDR3 nucleotides: TGCAGTGCTAGAGATACTTACGAGCAGTACTTC.

The gene calls are TRBV7-2 and TRBJ2-3, with TRBD1 identical over 7 bases. The CDR3 consists of 13 residues. Per germline, CDR1 SGHTA and CDR2 FQGNSA. V was pared by 5 bases and J by 6 bases, with 5 bases of the junction left unmatched. CDR3 region: CASSLEGADTQYF. CDR3 DNA sequence: TGTGCCAGCAGCCTAGAGGGGGCGGATACGCAGTATTTT. The full variable domain, with the rest looked up from reference TRBV7-2 and TRBJ2-3, is GAGVSQSPSNKVTEKGKDVELRCDPISGHTALYWYRQSLGQGLEFLIYFQGNSAPDKSGLPSDRFSAERTGGSVSTLTIQRTQQEDSAVYLCASSLEGADTQYFGPGTRLTVL.

This chain joins TRBV20-1 and TRBJ1-1; D unclear. This CDR3 spans 11 amino acids. Germline CDR1 and CDR2: DFQATT and SNEGSKA (reference sequence). Deletions cut 6 bases from V and 3 bases from J, with 8 bases between. The CDR3 bases are TGCAGTGCCCTCTCCGACACTGAAGCTTTCTTT. Protein product: CSALSDTEAFF.

The genes are TRBV5-1 and TRBJ1-2, with 7 bases identical to TRBD1. This CDR3 spans 16 amino acids. V shed 4 bases, J shed 0 bases, and the junction held 9 bases outside the gene matches. Germline CDR1 is SGHRS and CDR2 is YFSETQ. As DNA, the CDR3 is TGCGCCAGCAGCCCAAGGGACAGACCCCCTAACTATGGCTACACCTTC. Translating gives CASSPRDRPPNYGYTF.

The genes are TRBV25-1 and TRBJ1-3, with D uncertain. The CDR3 loop spans 15 amino acids. Germline loops: CDR1 MGHDK, CDR2 SYGVNS. Trimming removed 5 bases at V and 2 bases at J, with 13 bases between. This CDR3 reads CASSKPGSTGNTIYF. The CDR3 coding sequence is TGTGCCAGCAGTAAGCCAGGATCTACTGGAAACACCATATATTTT.